A single sample is the source of the 32 T cell receptor beta chains below, sequenced in a study of cytomegalovirus exposure and HLA in healthy donors. Use of 60 Vbeta and 13 Jbeta primers characterized the PCR. The assay was immunoSEQ multiplex PCR, and TCRdb's table has in-frame clones only and misses some. The sample carries about 89,000 clones, roughly 70% recorded once. Sequencing was carried out using PBMCs. The receptors were gathered from a male donor in good health and CMV-seronegative.

This chain connects TRBV19 to TRBJ2-1; D might be TRBD1 (5 bases). The CDR3 covers 11 residues. Between the trimmed V and J ends, which lost 4 bases and 8 bases, there was a span of 6 bases. The germline CDR1 and CDR2 sequences are LNHDA and SQIVND (reference sequence). The CDR3 protein is CASSTGYEQFF. The DNA of the CDR3 is TGTGCCAGTAGTACAGGGTATGAGCAGTTCTTC.

The rearrangement joins TRBV27 to TRBJ2-4; D is ambiguous. CDR1 and CDR2 from the germline V gene are MNHEY and SMNVEV (reference sequence). Trimming pared 4 bases from V and 6 bases from J, leaving 4 bases between. CDR3 length: 11 amino acids. The CDR3 protein is CASSSGNIQYF. The CDR3, as DNA: TGTGCCAGCAGTTCGGGAAACATTCAGTACTTC.

Only a few counts were recorded for this clone. The chain uses TRBV7-3 and TRBJ2-2; D is unresolved. The CDR3 sequence is 15 residues long. Germline assignment: CDR1 SGHTA and CDR2 FQGTGA. Between the trimmed V and J ends, which lost 0 bases and 1 base, there was a span of 6 bases. CDR3 nucleotide sequence: TGTGCCAGCAGCTTAACATCAGGGAACACCGGGGAGCTGTTTTTT. Its translation: CASSLTSGNTGELFF.

The chain employs TRBV9 and TRBJ2-1; maybe TRBD2 (7 bases). Germline-derived CDR1 and CDR2 are SGDLS and YYNGEE. The CDR3 loop spans 17 amino acids. The V gene lost 2 bases and the J gene lost 8 bases, with 23 bases spanning the gap. The CDR3 sequence: CASSVMGGGGFSDEQFF. Here the CDR3 DNA reads TGTGCCAGCAGCGTCATGGGGGGCGGGGGTTTTTCCGATGAGCAGTTCTTC.

This rearrangement joins TRBV30 to TRBJ2-3; TRBD1 agrees at 8 bases. The CDR3 contains 14 residues. Germline assignment: CDR1 GTSNPN and CDR2 SVGIG (reference sequence). V dropped 4 bases and J dropped 3; count of bases not matched to a gene: 6. The CDR3 nucleotides are TGTGCCTGGACTACAGGGGGATTTACAGATACGCAGTATTTT. Translated: CAWTTGGFTDTQYF.

This clone was counted between two and nine times. The V and J genes are TRBV2 and TRBJ2-3; the match to TRBD2 covers 14 bases. This CDR3 is 16 amino acids long. V gave up 6 bases and J gave up 2 bases; unmatched junction bases: 4. Germline lookup yields CDR1 SNHLY and CDR2 FYNNEI. Here the CDR3 DNA reads TGTGCCAGCAGGGGACTAGCGGGAGTTCCCACAGATACGCAGTATTTT. Translated: CASRGLAGVPTDTQYF.

The V call is TRBV5-1, the J call TRBJ2-7; 8 bases are a match to TRBD1. Per the germline V gene, CDR1 is SGHRS and CDR2 is YFSETQ. CDR3 length: 15 residues. With 2 bases clipped from V and 5 bases from J, the junction kept 9 bases outside the gene matches. The DNA for the CDR3 is TGCGCCAGCAGCTTACCAGGACAGGGCAGCCACGAGCAGTACTTC. Its protein is CASSLPGQGSHEQYF. Full variable domain (remainder filled in from reference TRBV5-1 and TRBJ2-7): KAGVTQTPRYLIKTRGQQVTLSCSPISGHRSVSWYQQTPGQGLQFLFEYFSETQRNKGNFPGRFSGRQFSNSRSEMNVSTLELGDSALYLCASSLPGQGSHEQYFGPGTRLTVT.

The chain joins TRBV9 to TRBJ1-2, with 10 bases lining up with TRBD1. V lost 3 bases and J lost 0; bases outside the gene matches: 8. Germline V gene data show CDR1 as SGDLS and CDR2 as YYNGEE. This CDR3 comprises 17 residues. CDR3 sequence: CASSERDRGISNYGYTF. In nucleotides, the CDR3 is TGTGCCAGCAGCGAACGGGACAGGGGAATCTCTAACTATGGCTACACCTTC.

This clone has a handful of counts. The rearrangement joins TRBV6-1 to TRBJ2-1, with 7 bases aligning to TRBD2. Germline CDR1 reads MNHNS; CDR2 reads SASEGT. Trimming took 4 bases from V and 3 from J; bases not matched to a gene: 12. The CDR3 is 17 residues long. CDR3 nucleotide sequence: TGTGCCAGCAGTGCACACAAGTTAGCGGGCTTCTACAATGAGCAGTTCTTC. This encodes CASSAHKLAGFYNEQFF.

The gene calls are TRBV29-1 and TRBJ1-3; 7 bases line up with TRBD1. The length of the CDR3 is 15 residues. Germline-derived CDR1 and CDR2 are SQVTM and ANQGSEA. V trimming: 2 bases; J trimming: 4 bases; junction bases outside the gene matches: 8. The CDR3 reads CSVEYRGPSGNTIYF. The DNA for the CDR3 is TGCAGCGTTGAATATAGGGGGCCCTCCGGAAACACCATATATTTT.

This chain links TRBV5-4 with TRBJ2-7; the match to TRBD1 covers 9 bases. There are 16 residues in the CDR3. Losses at the gene ends were 0 bases for V and 6 bases for J; bases not matched to a gene: 10. Per the germline V gene, CDR1 is SGHNT and CDR2 is YYREEE (reference sequence). The CDR3 reads CASSLDFGTGFVEQYF. CDR3 sequence (DNA): TGTGCCAGCAGCTTGGATTTTGGGACAGGGTTTGTCGAGCAGTACTTC.

The chain couples TRBV7-9 to TRBJ2-7; D not resolved. V was clipped by 1 base and J by 13 bases, with 14 bases between them. CDR3 size: 12 residues. The V gene's germline CDR1 is SEHNR and CDR2 FQNEAQ (reference sequence). As DNA, the CDR3 is TGTGCCAGCAGCTTAGAGGAGACCCCTCTCTACTTC. Translated, it gives CASSLEETPLYF.

V gene TRBV25-1 combines with J gene TRBJ1-2, with D perhaps matching TRBD1 (5 bases). This CDR3 contains 14 residues. The germline V gene encodes CDR1 MGHDK and CDR2 SYGVNS. The germline V and J ends were trimmed by 4 bases and 3 bases, with 12 bases remaining between them. The DNA for the CDR3 is TGTGCCAGCAGTGTCCAGGGTCTGGACTATGGCTACACCTTC. Its protein is CASSVQGLDYGYTF.

The V and J genes are TRBV7-9 and TRBJ2-7; D might be TRBD2 (5 bases). The V end was cut by 11 bases, the J end by 2 bases, with 22 bases between. This CDR3 region has 15 residues. Germline CDR1 reads SEHNR; CDR2 reads FQNEAQ (reference sequence). The CDR3 region is CAAHGGGLKPYEQYF. The CDR3, as DNA: TGTGCCGCCCACGGAGGTGGGCTTAAACCCTACGAGCAGTACTTC. The full variable domain, completed using reference TRBV7-9 and TRBJ2-7, is DTGVSQNPRHKITKRGQNVTFRCDPISEHNRLYWYRQTLGQGPEFLTYFQNEAQLEKSRLLSDRFSAERPKGSFSTLEIQRTEQGDSAMYLCAAHGGGLKPYEQYFGPGTRLTVT.

CDR3 region: CATKVGGNTGELFF. DNA of the CDR3: TGTGCTACAAAGGTGGGAGGGAACACCGGGGAGCTGTTTTTT. J is TRBJ2-2 and V is TRBV28; D is perhaps TRBD2 (6 bases). This CDR3 has 14 residues. Germline lookup yields CDR1 MDHEN and CDR2 SYDVKM.

The chain is built from TRBV25-1 and TRBJ2-7, with 9 bases aligning to TRBD1. V gave up 6 bases and J gave up 5 bases; unmatched junction bases: 11. CDR1 is MGHDK and CDR2 is SYGVNS in the germline V gene. This CDR3 is 15 amino acids long. The CDR3 loop reads CASRETGTGLNEQYF. In nucleotides, the CDR3 is TGTGCCAGCAGGGAAACCGGGACAGGGCTCAACGAGCAGTACTTC.

The CDR3 region has the DNA TGCAGCGTCGGTGATAACACTGAAGCTTTCTTT. Translated: CSVGDNTEAFF. The rearrangement uses TRBV29-1 and TRBJ1-1; D call uncertain. This CDR3 contains 11 residues. Per the germline V gene, CDR1 is SQVTM and CDR2 is ANQGSEA. The V end was cut by 6 bases, the J end by 2 bases, with 7 bases between.

The chain uses TRBV2 and TRBJ1-3, with a tentative D call TRBD1 (6 bases). The V gene's germline CDR1 is SNHLY and CDR2 FYNNEI. This CDR3 region has 11 residues. Trimming cost V 6 bases and J 7 bases, with 7 bases left between them. CDR3 bases: TGTGCCAGCAGGGGGGCGAACACCATATATTTT. This translates into CASRGANTIYF.

The rearrangement joins TRBV7-9 to TRBJ2-7; TRBD1 agrees at 7 bases. CDR1 is SEHNR and CDR2 is FQNEAQ in the germline V gene (reference sequence). There are 14 residues in the CDR3. Germline trimming cut 5 bases from V and 3 bases from J; bases unmatched to any gene: 7. CDR3 in DNA: TGTGCCAGCAGCCCCCCAGGGGGTTTCTACGAGCAGTACTTC. Protein product: CASSPPGGFYEQYF.

The chain joins TRBV4-1 to TRBJ2-7; D is unresolved. There are 15 residues in the CDR3. CDR1 MGHRA and CDR2 YSYEKL come from the germline V gene. V was cut by 2 bases and J by 4 bases, with 15 bases left in between. CDR3 DNA: TGCGCCAGCAGCCAACAAACCGACAAGAAATACGAGCAGTACTTC. Translation: CASSQQTDKKYEQYF.

CDR3 sequence: CASSSWAGGHTDTQYF. The CDR3 DNA follows: TGTGCCAGTAGTTCTTGGGCGGGAGGTCACACAGATACGCAGTATTTT. V gene TRBV19 combines with J gene TRBJ2-3, with 8 bases aligning to TRBD2. With 5 bases clipped from V and 2 bases from J, the junction kept 9 bases outside the gene matches. The CDR3 contains 16 residues. Looked up from germline, CDR1 is LNHDA and CDR2 is SQIVND (reference sequence).

V is TRBV2 and J is TRBJ2-1, with a possible D match to TRBD2 (5 bases). This CDR3 has 13 residues. The V gene lost 4 bases and the J gene lost 3 bases, with 7 bases spanning the gap. Germline CDR1 SNHLY, CDR2 FYNNEI. DNA for the CDR3: TGTGCCAGCAGTGCCGGACTCTACAATGAGCAGTTCTTC. As protein: CASSAGLYNEQFF.

This clone was seen more than once but under ten times. The sample carries other DNA sequences with the same CDR3. This chain uses TRBV5-1 with TRBJ2-3; tentatively, D is TRBD1 (6 bases). Trimming took 4 bases from V and 0 from J, leaving 12 bases between them. Looked up from germline, CDR1 is SGHRS and CDR2 is YFSETQ. The CDR3 has 15 amino acids. The CDR3 loop reads CASSTGTPSTDTQYF. The CDR3 nucleotides read TGCGCCAGCAGCACCGGGACACCTAGCACAGATACGCAGTATTTT.

V is TRBV7-2 and J is TRBJ1-2, with TRBD1 matching 7 bases. Trimming cost V 5 bases and J 3 bases; bases outside gene matches: 9. CDR3 length: 15 residues. CDR1 is SGHTA, CDR2 FQGNSA, per germline. The chain's CDR3 is CASSLQSGTDYGYTF. The CDR3 nucleotides read TGTGCCAGCAGCCTACAATCCGGGACAGACTATGGCTACACCTTC.

The V call is TRBV28, the J call TRBJ1-2; 7 positions agree with TRBD1. V lost 4 bases to trimming and J lost 5 bases; unmatched junction nucleotides: 4. CDR1 MDHEN and CDR2 SYDVKM come from the germline V gene. The CDR3 consists of 13 residues. The CDR3 is CASSYRGGYGYTF. In DNA, the CDR3 is TGTGCCAGCAGTTACAGGGGCGGATATGGCTACACCTTC.

The rearrangement uses TRBV28 and TRBJ1-1, with D perhaps matching TRBD1 (5 bases). CDR1 is MDHEN, CDR2 SYDVKM, per germline. V shed 7 bases and J shed 11 bases, with 23 bases lying between them. CDR3 length equals 14 residues. DNA for the CDR3: TGTGCCAGCATACCCGGAGGGCAGGGAACTGTGGCTTTCTTT. Its translation: CASIPGGQGTVAFF.

This clone came up once. The chain couples TRBV2 to TRBJ2-7; 10 bases line up with TRBD2. CDR3 length: 15 residues. Germline values: CDR1 SNHLY, CDR2 FYNNEI. Losses at the gene ends were 4 bases for V and 0 bases for J; bases not matched to a gene: 3. CDR3 protein: CASSALAGSSYEQYF. Here the CDR3 DNA reads TGTGCCAGCAGTGCACTAGCGGGAAGCTCCTACGAGCAGTACTTC.

The chain is built from TRBV9 and TRBJ2-2, with 10 bases lining up with TRBD2. This CDR3 is built from 16 residues. Germline V CDR1 and CDR2: SGDLS, YYNGEE. V dropped 4 bases and J dropped 0; count of bases not matched to a gene: 3. The CDR3 DNA follows: TGTGCCAGCAGCTTCACTAGCGGGGCGAACACCGGGGAGCTGTTTTTT. Translation: CASSFTSGANTGELFF.

The chain employs TRBV6-6 and TRBJ1-5; 8 bases are shared with TRBD1. The CDR3 is made up of 15 amino acids. With V trimmed by 4 bases and J by 6 bases, 8 bases remained unmatched. Germline CDR1 is MNHNY and CDR2 is SVGAGI (reference sequence). CDR3 coding DNA: TGTGCCAGCAGTTCCACGGACAGGGCCGGTCAGCCCCAGCATTTT. It is translated as CASSSTDRAGQPQHF.

The chain links TRBV6-5 to TRBJ2-7, with TRBD2 as a possible D gene (5 bases). The V and J ends lost 9 bases and 0 bases respectively, with 15 bases between them. The CDR3 loop spans 14 amino acids. Germline V gene lookup returns CDR1 MNHEY and CDR2 SVGAGI. CDR3 protein: CASSTGTTSYEQYF. The CDR3 bases are TGTGCCAGTTCAACGGGAACAACCTCCTACGAGCAGTACTTC.

This clone was seen more than once but under ten times. The genes are TRBV6-1 and TRBJ1-1, with a tentative D call TRBD1 (5 bases). V was clipped by 8 bases and J by 1 base, with 11 bases between them. Germline values: CDR1 MNHNS, CDR2 SASEGT. The CDR3 contains 13 residues. As DNA, the CDR3 is TGTGCCAGCGGCCCGACAGCGAACACTGAAGCTTTCTTT. Its protein product is CASGPTANTEAFF.

This clone was found a few times. The rearrangement uses TRBV7-8 and TRBJ1-1; D is unresolved. V lost 4 bases and J 0 bases, leaving 6 bases between the germline ends. The CDR3 has 13 residues. Germline CDR1 is SGHVS and CDR2 is FQNEAQ. The CDR3 sequence is CASSSIMNTEAFF. The CDR3 region has the DNA TGTGCCAGCAGCTCCATCATGAACACTGAAGCTTTCTTT.